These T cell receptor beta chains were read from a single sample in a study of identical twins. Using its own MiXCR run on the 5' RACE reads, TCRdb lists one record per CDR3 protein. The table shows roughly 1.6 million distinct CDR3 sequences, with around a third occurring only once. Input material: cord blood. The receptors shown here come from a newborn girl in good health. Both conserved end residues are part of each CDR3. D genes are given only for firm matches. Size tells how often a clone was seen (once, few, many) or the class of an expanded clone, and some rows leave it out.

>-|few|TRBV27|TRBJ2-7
TGTGCCAGCAGGGCGAGGGCAGGGGTCGACGAGCAGTACTTC
CASRARAGVDEQYF
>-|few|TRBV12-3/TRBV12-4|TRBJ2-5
TGTGCCAGCAACCGACTAGGACAAGAGACCCAGTACTTC
CASNRLGQETQYF
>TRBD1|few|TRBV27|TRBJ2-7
TGTGCCAGCAGTTCGAGGACAGGTTTAACTTACTCCTACGAGCAGTACTTC
CASSSRTGLTYSYEQYF
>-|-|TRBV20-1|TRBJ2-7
TGCAGTGCTGCCGGAGTCTTGGCCCAGTACTTC
CSAAGVLAQYF
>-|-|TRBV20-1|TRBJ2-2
TGCAGTGCTGGAGCCGGGACTTCTCTATCCGGGGAGCTGTTTTTT
CSAGAGTSLSGELFF
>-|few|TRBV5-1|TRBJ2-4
TGCGCCAGCAGCTTGGGCGGGGCCTCAAAAAACATTCAGTACTTC
CASSLGGASKNIQYF
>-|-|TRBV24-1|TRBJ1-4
TGTGCCACCAGTGATCGGGACAATGAAAAACTGTTTTTT
CATSDRDNEKLFF
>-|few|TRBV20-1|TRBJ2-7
TGCAGTGCTAGTGTTCAGGCCTTCGCCTACGAGCAGTACTTC
CSASVQAFAYEQYF
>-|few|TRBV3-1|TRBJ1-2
TGTGCCAGCAGCCAAGGGGGGGTACGGGGCTACACCTTC
CASSQGGVRGYTF
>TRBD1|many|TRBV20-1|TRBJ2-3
TGCAGTGCTAGCAGAAGGACAGGGGCTAGCACAGATACGCAGTATTTT
CSASRRTGASTDTQYF
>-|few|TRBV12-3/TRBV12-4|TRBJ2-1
TGTGCCAGCACCCCCTTCACAGTCTACAATGAGCAGTTCTTC
CASTPFTVYNEQFF
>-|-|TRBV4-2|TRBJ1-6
TGTGCCAGCAGCCAAGAATGGGGAGGTTATAATTCACCCCTCCACTTT
CASSQEWGGYNSPLHF
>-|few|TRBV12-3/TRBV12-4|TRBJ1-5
TGTGCCAGCAGTTTGGATGGGACAATCAATCAGCCCCAGCATTTT
CASSLDGTINQPQHF
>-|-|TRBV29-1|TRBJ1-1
TGCAGCGTCGCTACCCAGGAAGTCACTGAAGCTTTCTTT
CSVATQEVTEAFF
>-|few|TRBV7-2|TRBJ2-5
TGTGCCAGCAGCTTAGGACTGAGTTCTGAGACCCAGTACTTC
CASSLGLSSETQYF
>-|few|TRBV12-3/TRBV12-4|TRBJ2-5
TGTGCCAGCAGTTTGTATGGGGGGCCCCCGCGGGAGACCCAGTACTTC
CASSLYGGPPRETQYF
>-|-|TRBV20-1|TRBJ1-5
TGCAGTGCTCTCCTCACGGGCAATCAGCCCCAGCATTTT
CSALLTGNQPQHF